These T cell receptor beta chains were read from a single sample in a study of blood T cell repertoires in COVID-19. Profiled with immunoSEQ multiplex PCR; TCRdb holds only in-frame clones, not every one. The top ten clones hold about 16% of a sample with tens of thousands of clones, over 75% of them seen once. Sequencing used peripheral blood. These receptors were obtained from a woman in her fifties or sixties with active COVID-19. CDR3s include the opening cysteine and the closing phenylalanine or tryptophan. Each record gives: D gene, V gene, clone size, J gene, CDR3 DNA, CDR3 protein. A D gene is named only where the DNA matches it firmly. Clone size appears in some rows only: once, few, many, or a class for an expanded clone.

NA	TRBV6-6	once	TRBJ2-3	TGTGCCAGCAGTTACTCATCCACTTTCCTGACAGATACGCAGTATTTT	CASSYSSTFLTDTQYF
TRBD1	TRBV6-5	NA	TRBJ2-7	TGTGCCAGCAGTTACCGGGACAGGGGGTCCTACGAGCAGTACTTC	CASSYRDRGSYEQYF
NA	TRBV19	NA	TRBJ1-5	TGTGCCAGTAGACAGGCTAATCAGCCCCAGCATTTT	CASRQANQPQHF
TRBD2	TRBV25-1	NA	TRBJ2-7	TGTGCCAGCAGGGGAGGGCCGGGGGAGCAGTACTTC	CASRGGPGEQYF
TRBD1	TRBV18	once	TRBJ1-1	TGTGCCAGCTCACCGGGACAGGGATTTGGTGAAGCTTTCTTT	CASSPGQGFGEAFF
NA	TRBV19	NA	TRBJ2-3	TGTGCCAGTAGTCGTACCCGCGGGCCTAGCACAGATACGCAGTATTTT	CASSRTRGPSTDTQYF
TRBD2	TRBV13	NA	TRBJ2-7	TGTGCCAGCAGCTTACTTCGTTGGGCTAGCGGGATAACACCTTCCTACGAGCAGTACTTC	CASSLLRWASGITPSYEQYF
TRBD2	TRBV10-3	NA	TRBJ2-5	TGTGCCATCAGTGACGGACTAGCGGGGTCAGAGACCCAGTACTTC	CAISDGLAGSETQYF
TRBD2	TRBV2	NA	TRBJ2-3	TGTGCCAGCAGAAAGCTAGCGGGGGGACGGGGAGGTACGCAGTATTTT	CASRKLAGGRGGTQYF
NA	TRBV15	NA	TRBJ2-2	TGTGCCACCAGCAGGACGGAGAGAACCGGGGAGCTGTTTTTT	CATSRTERTGELFF
TRBD2	TRBV12-3/TRBV12-4	NA	TRBJ2-7	TGTGCCAGCAGTTTCGGCGGGAGAGGCGAGCAGTACTTC	CASSFGGRGEQYF
TRBD2	TRBV28	few	TRBJ2-1	TGTGCCAGCAGGCCGAGGGGAGCTAGCGGGAGGGCCAATGAGCAGTTCTTC	CASRPRGASGRANEQFF
TRBD2	TRBV7-9	NA	TRBJ2-3	TGTGCCAGCAGCTTAGGGGGTAGCGGGGCGACTACGCAGTATTTT	CASSLGGSGATTQYF
TRBD1	TRBV19	NA	TRBJ1-5	TGTGCCAGTAGTATTGGGACAGGGGTCCAGCCCCAGCATTTT	CASSIGTGVQPQHF
TRBD2	TRBV19	NA	TRBJ2-7	TGTGCCAGTAGTCCCCTAGCGGGAGCGTACGAGCAGTACTTC	CASSPLAGAYEQYF
TRBD1	TRBV6-5	few	TRBJ1-2	TGTGCCAGCAGCTTGGACAGGCAGTATGGCTACACCTTC	CASSLDRQYGYTF
TRBD1	TRBV5-1	NA	TRBJ1-1	TGCGCCAGCAGCTTGGGGGACAGGGTGAACACTGAAGCTTTCTTT	CASSLGDRVNTEAFF
TRBD1	TRBV27	NA	TRBJ1-6	TGTGCCAGCAGGATCGGACAGGGCGCACCCCTCCACTTT	CASRIGQGAPLHF
TRBD1	TRBV15	NA	TRBJ1-2	TGTGCCACCAGCAGAGATCTCGGGACAGGGGATGGCTACACCTTC	CATSRDLGTGDGYTF
NA	TRBV5-1	NA	TRBJ1-2	TGCGCCAGCAGCTTGGCCGAGAGGCAGGGGTACGGCTATACCTTC	CASSLAERQGYGYTF
NA	TRBV24-1	NA	TRBJ2-7	TGTGCCACCAGTGATTCCTTCGACACCGCCTACGAGCAGTACTTC	CATSDSFDTAYEQYF
NA	TRBV5-4	once	TRBJ2-3	TGTGCCAGCAGCCCGCCCTCGGGTACGCAGTATTTT	CASSPPSGTQYF
TRBD1	TRBV28	NA	TRBJ2-7	TGTGCCAGCAGTAACCGGGGACAGGGTAGATCCTACGAGCAGTACTTC	CASSNRGQGRSYEQYF
NA	TRBV5-1	NA	TRBJ1-1	TGCGCCAGCAGCACACAGGGGAACACTGAAGCTTTCTTT	CASSTQGNTEAFF
NA	TRBV6-5	NA	TRBJ1-3	TGTGCCAGCAGTTACTCTGGCGGTAGCTCTGGAAACACCATATATTTT	CASSYSGGSSGNTIYF
NA	TRBV2	NA	TRBJ1-5	TGTGCCAGCAGGAAAACAGGGCGCGGTCAGCCCCAGCATTTT	CASRKTGRGQPQHF
TRBD1	TRBV28	NA	TRBJ1-1	TGTGCCAGCAGTTCACCTCGGCAGGGGGCGGCCGTCATCGCTGAAGCTTTCTTT	CASSSPRQGAAVIAEAFF